This T cell receptor beta chain emerged from a study of blood T cells in healthy people across ages. Study details: Roughly one uniquely barcoded beta molecule per two T cells was captured.

Next came a second PCR, run for roughly 7 to 12 cycles, which used a sample-barcoded 5' primer along with a J-beta primer mix. TCRdb redid the calling of the 5' RACE reads with MiXCR, one entry per CDR3 protein. In the table there are 850,000 to 950,000 distinct CDR3 sequences, about 30% of which are singletons. Study-wide results and limits: In long-lived donors, naive CD4+ cell counts and diversity exceeded those of aged donors.

Germline CDR1 is SGHAT and CDR2 is FQDESV (reference sequence). CDR3 length: 15 amino acids. V dropped 5 bases and J dropped 4 bases, with 15 bases sitting between them. With regard to this clonotype: Antigen: not known.

The chain combines TRBV11-1 with TRBJ2-1; TRBD2 might be the D (6 bases). The sequence was obtained from a woman of 80 years or more in good health. The material sequenced was blood. Here the CDR3 DNA reads TGTGCCAGCAGCCCAGGGACTCACCTATACAATGAGCAGTTCTTC. Protein sequence: CASSPGTHLYNEQFF.